The present T cell receptor beta chain was sequenced within a study of blood T cell repertoires in COVID-19. This CDR3 is 16 amino acids long. The germline gives CDR1 SGHRS, CDR2 YFSETQ. V was pared by 1 base and J by 4 bases, with 8 bases of the junction left unmatched. Using immunoSEQ multiplex PCR, the repertoire was profiled, and TCRdb retains in-frame clones only, with some absent. The table includes about 350,000 clones, 87% detected once. It was during active infection that Seattle patients were enrolled and then longitudinally followed. This TCR was recovered from a man aged 25-45 years with COVID-19, enrolled during active disease. V and J are TRBV5-1 and TRBJ2-3; TRBD1 agrees at 8 bases. The sample was peripheral blood. CDR3 bases: TGCGCCAGCAGCTTGTTGGCAGGGGGCGAGGCAGATACGCAGTATTTT. This translates into CASSLLAGGEADTQYF. Filled out from reference TRBV5-1 and TRBJ2-3, the complete variable domain reads KAGVTQTPRYLIKTRGQQVTLSCSPISGHRSVSWYQQTPGQGLQFLFEYFSETQRNKGNFPGRFSGRQFSNSRSEMNVSTLELGDSALYLCASSLLAGGEADTQYFGPGTRLTVL.